A selection of T cell receptor beta chains follows, all from one sample in a study of T cell responses to AZD1222 COVID-19 vaccine. Method: immunoSEQ multiplex PCR; TCRdb's copy keeps in-frame clones and lacks some. The sample has approximately 70,000 clones, 80% to 90% seen once. Here the sequenced sample was peripheral blood, taken on day 0 of AZD1222 vaccination. Source of these receptors: an adult in good health. The CDR3 runs from the conserved cysteine through the conserved F or W. A D gene is named only where the DNA matches it firmly. Clone size is shown for a subset of rows, as once, few, many or a class of expanded clone.

TRBJ2-5,TRBV25-1,NA,TRBD1,TGTGCCAGCAGTGATCGAGGGGGACAGGGGAACCAAGAGACCCAGTACTTC,CASSDRGGQGNQETQYF
TRBJ2-5,TRBV19,NA,TRBD1,TGTGCCAGTAGTGGACAGGGGCTAGAGACCCAGTACTTC,CASSGQGLETQYF
TRBJ1-5,TRBV7-2,few,NA,TGTGCCAGCAGCTTAGAACAGTTTCAGCCCCAGCATTTT,CASSLEQFQPQHF
TRBJ1-1,TRBV7-3,NA,NA,TGTGCCAGCAGTTCCGGGACGAACACTGAAGCTTTCTTT,CASSSGTNTEAFF
TRBJ2-5,TRBV6-5,NA,NA,TGTGCCAGCAGTTATCTGGAGACCCAGTACTTC,CASSYLETQYF
TRBJ1-1,TRBV3-1/TRBV3-2,NA,NA,TGTGCCAGCAGCCAAGATTCGAGGAACACTGAAGCTTTCTTT,CASSQDSRNTEAFF
TRBJ2-5,TRBV18,few,NA,TGTGCCAGCTCACCCCCAGGGGGGCGGTCGGAGACCCAGTACTTC,CASSPPGGRSETQYF
TRBJ1-4,TRBV19,NA,NA,TGTGCCAGTTCTCGGGACGGATATGAAAAACTGTTTTTT,CASSRDGYEKLFF
TRBJ1-2,TRBV30,NA,NA,TGTGCCTGGAGTGTACTCCAGCACTACACCTTC,CAWSVLQHYTF
TRBJ1-3,TRBV18,NA,NA,TGTGCCAGCTCACCAACGGGGGGCTCTGGAAACACCATATATTTT,CASSPTGGSGNTIYF
TRBJ1-5,TRBV19,NA,TRBD1,TGTGCCAGTACCAAACAGGGGGCCGGTCAGCCCCAGCATTTT,CASTKQGAGQPQHF
TRBJ1-2,TRBV28,NA,NA,TGTGCCAGCAGTCCCCAGGGCTTCCATGGCTACACCTTC,CASSPQGFHGYTF
TRBJ1-4,TRBV24-1,NA,NA,TGTGCCACCAGTGATTCAAGGGGTTCCAATGAAAAACTGTTTTTT,CATSDSRGSNEKLFF
TRBJ1-2,TRBV7-2,NA,NA,TGTGCCAGCAGCTTAGTATCCCTCTATGGCTACACCTTC,CASSLVSLYGYTF
TRBJ2-1,TRBV2,once,TRBD2,TGTGCCAGCAGTGAAACGGGACTAGCGGGTTACAATGAGCAGTTCTTC,CASSETGLAGYNEQFF
TRBJ2-7,TRBV5-1,NA,TRBD2,TGCGCCAGCAGCTTGAACGGGAGGGGCTCCTACGAGCAGTACTTC,CASSLNGRGSYEQYF